The following is a TCR beta chain sequence with its context. The CDR3 loop spans 18 amino acids. CDR1 is SGHAT, CDR2 FQNNGV, per germline. V lost 1 base to trimming and J lost 1 base; unmatched junction nucleotides: 8. This specimen belongs to a study of early T cells in non-severe SARS-CoV-2 infection. Molecules of cDNA were individually given unique molecular identifiers that were attached to them. TCRdb processed the 5' RACE reads anew with MiXCR; each CDR3 protein has one entry. The sample records roughly 93,000 distinct CDR3 sequences, roughly 11% being singletons. The chain carries TRBV11-2 and TRBJ2-7; 12 nucleotides line up with TRBD2. Sequenced sample: whole blood. The sequence was collected from an adult who was a healthcare worker with PCR-confirmed SARS-CoV-2 infection or an uninfected control (not recorded which). CDR3 amino acids: CASSLGKTSGRLSYEQYF. The DNA for the CDR3 is TGTGCCAGCAGCTTAGGGAAGACTAGCGGGAGATTGTCCTACGAGCAGTACTTC.